A selection of T cell receptor beta chains follows, all from one sample in a study of blood T cell repertoires in COVID-19. Sequenced by immunoSEQ multiplex PCR; TCRdb stores in-frame clones only, minus some. Of 150,000 to 200,000 clones in the sample, around four fifths are singletons; the top ten hold around 2.8%. The source material was peripheral blood. Receptor source: a man between 65 and 85 years old with acute or convalescent COVID-19. Both conserved end residues are part of each CDR3. Fields, in order: V gene, D gene, J gene, clone size, CDR3 DNA, CDR3 protein. D genes are given only for firm matches. Clone size is stated in some rows and not others, as once, few, many or a class when expanded.

TRBV25-1	-	TRBJ2-1	-	TGTGCCAGCAGTGGACCGGCAGGGTTAAGCTCCTACAATGAGCAGTTCTTC	CASSGPAGLSSYNEQFF
TRBV7-3	TRBD1	TRBJ2-3	-	TGTGCCAGCAGCGTGACAGGGCCAGATACGCAGTATTTT	CASSVTGPDTQYF
TRBV6-1	TRBD2	TRBJ2-3	-	TGTGCCAGCAGTGAAGAGAAGGGACTAGCGGATTACACAGATACGCAGTATTTT	CASSEEKGLADYTDTQYF
TRBV7-3	TRBD1	TRBJ1-2	-	TGTGCCAGCAGCCCAAGACAGGGGCACTATGGCTACACCTTC	CASSPRQGHYGYTF
TRBV5-1	TRBD1	TRBJ2-1	-	TGCGCCAGCAGCTCCAGGACCCGTGGGGGACAGGGATCCTACAATGAGCAGTTCTTC	CASSSRTRGGQGSYNEQFF
TRBV2	TRBD1	TRBJ1-5	-	TGTGCCAGCAGTGGGACAGGGGAACGTCAGCCCCAGCATTTT	CASSGTGERQPQHF
TRBV15	-	TRBJ1-5	-	TGTGCCACCAGCAGAGCAGGGGTAAGTCAGCCCCAGCATTTT	CATSRAGVSQPQHF
TRBV30	-	TRBJ1-1	-	TGTGCCTGGAGGGCCGCGACAGGCGTCCCGAGAACTGAAGCTTTCTTT	CAWRAATGVPRTEAFF
TRBV28	-	TRBJ2-7	-	TGTGCCACCAAGGACACCCCAACCTACGAGCAGTACTTC	CATKDTPTYEQYF
TRBV7-3	-	TRBJ1-3	few	TGTGCCAGCAGCTTAAACAGGGACTCTGGAAACACCATATATTTT	CASSLNRDSGNTIYF
TRBV6-5	TRBD1	TRBJ1-2	-	TGTGCCGCGACAGGCGGGACAGGGATCGAGGGCGGCTACACCTTC	CAATGGTGIEGGYTF
TRBV9	TRBD1	TRBJ2-2	-	TGTGCCAGCAGCCCTCCCCCCGGGACAGGGAACACCGGGGAGCTGTTTTTT	CASSPPPGTGNTGELFF
TRBV30	-	TRBJ1-6	-	TGTGCCTGGACCCTATTACAGGGTAGGAATTCACCCCTCCACTTT	CAWTLLQGRNSPLHF
TRBV28	TRBD1	TRBJ1-2	-	TGTGCCAGCAGTACCTCGGGACAGGGGGCCTTCGGCTACACCTTC	CASSTSGQGAFGYTF
TRBV9	-	TRBJ1-3	-	TGTGCCAGCAGCGCCACAGGGTTATCGGGAAACACCATATATTTT	CASSATGLSGNTIYF
TRBV19	TRBD2	TRBJ2-1	-	TGTGCCAGTAGTATAGTTGCGGGGGGTAGCGATGAGCAGTTCTTC	CASSIVAGGSDEQFF
TRBV28	-	TRBJ1-6	-	TGTGCCAGCAGTTTATATCGTTCACCCCTCCACTTT	CASSLYRSPLHF
TRBV7-2	TRBD2	TRBJ2-5	medium-sized	TGTGCCAGCAGCCTGGGACTAGCCGGGACCCAGTACTTC	CASSLGLAGTQYF
TRBV5-6	-	TRBJ1-2	-	TGTGCCAGCAGCTTTGGCAGGATCTATGGCTACACCTTC	CASSFGRIYGYTF
TRBV9	-	TRBJ2-1	-	TGTGCCAGCAGCGTAGGTACAGGTACCTACAATGAGCAGTTCTTC	CASSVGTGTYNEQFF
TRBV18	-	TRBJ1-1	few	TGTGCCAGCTCACCACTCCAGGCATGGGGCATGAACACTGAAGCTTTCTTT	CASSPLQAWGMNTEAFF
TRBV19	TRBD1	TRBJ1-1	-	TGTGCCAGTAGTACCCCAGACAGGGGGCCCCAGAACACTGAAGCTTTCTTT	CASSTPDRGPQNTEAFF
TRBV29-1	TRBD1	TRBJ1-4	-	TGCAGCGTTGATTCGACAGGGATTGGTAATGAAAAACTGTTTTTT	CSVDSTGIGNEKLFF
TRBV25-1	-	TRBJ2-1	-	TGTGCCAGCAGGGGGTCAGGGGGGCCTGAGCAGTTCTTC	CASRGSGGPEQFF
TRBV2	-	TRBJ2-2	many	TGTGCCAGCAGTCAGCAGGGGACGAACACCGGGGAGCTGTTTTTT	CASSQQGTNTGELFF
TRBV6-1	-	TRBJ1-4	-	TGTGCCAGCACTCCAAAGGGCAGGGGAGAGGAAAAACTGTTTTTT	CASTPKGRGEEKLFF
TRBV2	TRBD1	TRBJ1-1	-	TGTGCCAGCAGTGAATCCGCAGGGGGGAACACTGAAGCTTTCTTT	CASSESAGGNTEAFF
TRBV5-4	TRBD2	TRBJ2-3	-	TGTGCCAGCAGCTCCGGACTAGCGGGAGTGTCAGATACGCAGTATTTT	CASSSGLAGVSDTQYF
TRBV28	TRBD1	TRBJ2-3	few	TGTGCCAGCAGTTTAAACGGACAGGGGGTAGCTAGAACAGATACGCAGTATTTT	CASSLNGQGVARTDTQYF
TRBV4-2	TRBD2	TRBJ2-7	-	TGTGCCAGCAGCACATTGTCTAGCGGGAGTCCCTACGAGCAGTACTTC	CASSTLSSGSPYEQYF
TRBV5-6	-	TRBJ1-3	-	TGTGCCAGCAGCTTGCAGGGGTCCATATATTTT	CASSLQGSIYF
TRBV27	-	TRBJ1-1	many	TGTGCCAGCAGTCTTCAGTTGGGCACGAACACTGAAGCTTTCTTT	CASSLQLGTNTEAFF
TRBV11-3	-	TRBJ2-5	-	TGTGCCAGCAGACTACTTATCGGGGGTCAAGAGACCCAGTACTTC	CASRLLIGGQETQYF
TRBV5-6	TRBD1	TRBJ1-3	-	TGTGCCAGCAGCTTCAGGGGGCTCCTCCGCTCTGGAAACACCATATATTTT	CASSFRGLLRSGNTIYF
TRBV4-3	-	TRBJ1-2	-	TGCGCCAGCAGCCTAGACCCCGGGACAACAACTTCTAACTATGGCTACACCTTC	CASSLDPGTTTSNYGYTF
TRBV28	TRBD1	TRBJ1-1	-	TGTGCCAGCAGTTCTGCCGGGACAGCGCGCAACACTGAAGCTTTCTTT	CASSSAGTARNTEAFF
TRBV5-6	TRBD2	TRBJ2-3	-	TGTGCCAGCAGCTTGGCGGGACTAGCGGGGAGTACGCAGTATTTT	CASSLAGLAGSTQYF
TRBV6-5	TRBD2	TRBJ2-5	few	TGTGCCAGCAGCGGACTAGTCCAAGAGACCCAGTACTTC	CASSGLVQETQYF
TRBV9	-	TRBJ2-2	-	TGTGCCAGCAGCGTAGAAGGGGGGGGCACCGGGGAGCTGTTTTTT	CASSVEGGGTGELFF
TRBV11-2	TRBD1	TRBJ1-4	-	TGTGCCAGCAGAGGCTCGACAGGGGGAGTAGCTGAAAAACTGTTTTTT	CASRGSTGGVAEKLFF
TRBV21-1	-	TRBJ1-3	few	TGTGCCAGCAGCCGGCCAGGGAAAAGCTCTGGAAACACCATATATTTT	CASSRPGKSSGNTIYF
TRBV15	-	TRBJ1-2	-	TGTGCCACCAGCAGAGATACTGGGACTGGAAGCTACACCTTC	CATSRDTGTGSYTF
TRBV5-1	-	TRBJ2-7	-	TGCGCCAGCAGCTTGCAGGTACAGGACACCTACGAGCAGTACTTC	CASSLQVQDTYEQYF
TRBV28	-	TRBJ1-2	-	TGTGCCAGCAGCAGACCTGGGGAGGGCTACACCTTC	CASSRPGEGYTF
TRBV9	TRBD1	TRBJ2-2	-	TGTGCCAGCAGCGTAGGTTCCGGACAGGTGAACACCGGGGAGCTGTTTTTT	CASSVGSGQVNTGELFF
TRBV10-2	TRBD1	TRBJ2-7	-	TGCGCCAGCAGTGGTACAGGGGGCTTAAGGAGCTCCTACGAGCAGTACTTC	CASSGTGGLRSSYEQYF
TRBV6-1	-	TRBJ2-5	-	TGTGCCAGCAGTGACACCTTCCCGGGAGAGACCCAGTACTTC	CASSDTFPGETQYF
TRBV2	-	TRBJ2-7	-	TGTGCCAGCAGTGCGGCGGGATCCTACTACGAGCAGTACTTC	CASSAAGSYYEQYF
TRBV6-5	-	TRBJ2-3	-	TGTGCCAGCAGTTACTCCGGCGGGGTGTCAGATACGCAGTATTTT	CASSYSGGVSDTQYF
TRBV4-3	TRBD2	TRBJ2-7	few	TGCGCCAGCAGCCAAGATCCGGGAGGGGACTACGAGCAGTACTTC	CASSQDPGGDYEQYF
TRBV5-1	TRBD2	TRBJ2-1	-	TGCGCCAGCAGCTCCCTTTCGGGGGGGATTAATGAGCAGTTCTTC	CASSSLSGGINEQFF
TRBV5-4	-	TRBJ1-1	-	TGTGCCAGCAGCTTTCTCGGGATGTTGACTGAAGCTTTCTTT	CASSFLGMLTEAFF
TRBV29-1	TRBD1	TRBJ1-2	-	TGCAGCGTAGCCACAGGGGCCTATGGCTACACCTTC	CSVATGAYGYTF
TRBV7-6	TRBD2	TRBJ2-1	-	TGTGCCAGCAGCCCCCTTTTAGCGGGAGGGGAGGGTGAGCAGTTCTTC	CASSPLLAGGEGEQFF
TRBV5-4	TRBD1	TRBJ2-5	-	TGTGCCAGCAGCCCGGTGACAGGGGATCAAGAGACCCAGTACTTC	CASSPVTGDQETQYF